This T cell receptor (beta chain) was documented in a study of CD8 T cells in ankylosing spondylitis. Concerning this clonotype itself: What it recognizes is unknown.

Study-wide findings and caveats: In peripheral blood, disease-linked CD8+ clones occurred at relatively low frequencies. Reportedly, significant enrichment of disease-linked clones occurred in matched ankylosing spondylitis synovial fluid. A motif in TCR beta, a set of 8 or 9 highly homologous variants, appeared characteristic of ankylosing spondylitis blood.

TCRdb passed the 5' RACE reads through MiXCR, listing each CDR3 protein once. The sample lists around 120,000 distinct CDR3 sequences, less than 25% occurring once. V was trimmed by 4 bases and J by 5 bases, leaving 24 bases between them. The CDR3 has 18 amino acids. In germline, CDR1 is SNHLY, CDR2 FYNNEI. The source is a male donor with ankylosing spondylitis. The sequencing sample was made of synovial fluid, either unsorted or a sorted T cell fraction (not recorded which). J is TRBJ1-5 and V is TRBV2, with a tentative D call TRBD1 (6 bases). The CDR3 sequence: CASSGTELLTIADQPQHF. The CDR3 DNA reads as TGTGCCAGCAGTGGGACAGAGCTACTAACAATAGCGGATCAGCCCCAGCATTTT.